This TCR beta chain derives from a study of T-cell memory formation after mild COVID-19. Turning to the study itself: Clusters of TCRs were largely donor specific. Broader study findings: Day 15 to 85 contractors were CD4/CD8 balanced; later expanders leaned CD4+. CD4+ contracting clones were mainly CM and EM; CD8+ ones, EMRA.

Amplification by 5'RACE using constant-segment primers produced TCR alpha and TCR beta cDNA libraries that carried sample barcodes and UMIs. TCRdb reprocessed the 5' RACE reads with MiXCR, giving one entry per CDR3 protein. The sample contains a few hundred thousand distinct CDR3 sequences, roughly 21% of which appear only once. The CDR3 runs 19 residues. CDR1 and CDR2 (germline): SGHNT, YYREEE (reference sequence). Trimming took 3 bases from V and 6 from J; bases not matched to a gene: 17. As to this clonotype: Its antigen is currently unknown.

The source is an adult woman who had mild COVID-19 (a few samples of this study predate the infection). Cell type and time point are not known. Sequencing was done on a sample of PBMCs or a T cell subset sorted from them (not recorded which). This chain links TRBV5-4 with TRBJ2-1; the match to TRBD2 covers 11 bases. CDR3 DNA sequence: TGTGCCAGCAGCTCCCAGTGGCTAGCGGGAGGCCGTAGGGTCAATGAGCAGTTCTTC. It translates to CASSSQWLAGGRRVNEQFF.